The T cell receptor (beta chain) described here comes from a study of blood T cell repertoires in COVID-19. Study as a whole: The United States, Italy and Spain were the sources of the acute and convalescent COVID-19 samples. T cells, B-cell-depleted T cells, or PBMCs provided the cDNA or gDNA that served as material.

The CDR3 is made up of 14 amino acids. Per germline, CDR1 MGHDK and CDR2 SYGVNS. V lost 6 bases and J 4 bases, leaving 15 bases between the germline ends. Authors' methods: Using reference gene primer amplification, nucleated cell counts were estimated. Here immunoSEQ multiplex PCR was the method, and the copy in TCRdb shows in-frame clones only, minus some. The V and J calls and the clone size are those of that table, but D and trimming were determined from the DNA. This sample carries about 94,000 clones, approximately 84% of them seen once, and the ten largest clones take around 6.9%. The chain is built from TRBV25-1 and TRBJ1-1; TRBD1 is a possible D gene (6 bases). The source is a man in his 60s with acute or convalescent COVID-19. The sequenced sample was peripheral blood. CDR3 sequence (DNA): TGTGCCAGCAGGGTCCCAGGGGAGACCACTGAAGCTTTCTTT. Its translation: CASRVPGETTEAFF. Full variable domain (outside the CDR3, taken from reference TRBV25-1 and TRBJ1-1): EADIYQTPRYLVIGTGKKITLECSQTMGHDKMYWYQQDPGMELHLIHYSYGVNSTEKGDLSSESTVSRIRTEHFPLTLESARPSHTSQYLCASRVPGETTEAFFGQGTRLTVV.